This T cell receptor (beta chain) was identified during a study of blood T cell repertoires in COVID-19. Germline CDR1 reads MNHEY; CDR2 reads SMNVEV (reference sequence). The CDR3 has 12 residues. Trimming shortened V by 0 bases and J by 7 bases, and 7 bases separated the two germline ends. The method was immunoSEQ multiplex PCR; TCRdb's version includes in-frame clones alone and lacks a portion of them. The data contain about 130,000 clones, less than 90% of them singletons. Sequencing was performed on PBMCs or T cells enriched from blood (not recorded which). The receptor comes from a woman between 45 and 65 years old who had recovered from COVID-19. The rearrangement uses TRBV27 and TRBJ2-7; tentative D call: TRBD1 (6 bases). The CDR3 DNA is TGTGCCAGCAGTTTATCGAGGGGGGAGCAGTACTTC. Translating it yields CASSLSRGEQYF.